These 31 T cell receptor beta chains were all obtained from the same sample, sequenced in a study of control samples from healthy donors and cancer patients. The method was immunoSEQ multiplex PCR; TCRdb's version includes in-frame clones alone and lacks a portion of them. The sample includes 84,000 or so clones, 91% of them seen just once. Sequencing used blood. These receptors originate from a man aged 50 to 59 in good health.

The chain carries TRBV14 and TRBJ2-1; perhaps TRBD2 as D (5 bases). Trimming took 2 bases from V and 9 from J, leaving 11 bases between them. Looked up from germline, CDR1 is SGHDN and CDR2 is FVKESK. This CDR3 comprises 13 residues. The CDR3 spells CASSQFEAAEQFF. The CDR3 nucleotides read TGTGCCAGCAGCCAATTTGAAGCGGCTGAGCAGTTCTTC.

As for this clone: This may come from a read error, since a much larger clone is one base off. The gene calls are TRBV5-6 and TRBJ2-7; D remains unclear. The V and J ends lost 4 bases and 0 bases respectively, with 8 bases between them. CDR1 is SGHDT, CDR2 YYEEEE, per germline. This CDR3 is built from 13 residues. The CDR3, as DNA: TGTGCCAGCAGCCCAGGTAGCTCCTACGAGCAGTACTTC. It encodes CASSPGSSYEQYF. Full variable domain (outside the CDR3, taken from reference TRBV5-6 and TRBJ2-7): DAGVTQSPTHLIKTRGQQVTLRCSPKSGHDTVSWYQQALGQGPQFIFQYYEEEERQRGNFPDRFSGHQFPNYSSELNVNALLLGDSALYLCASSPGSSYEQYFGPGTRLTVT.

This rearrangement joins TRBV15 to TRBJ1-1; D ambiguous. V was clipped by 0 bases and J by 10 bases, with 12 bases between them. The V gene's germline CDR1 is LNHNV and CDR2 YYDKDF (reference sequence). The CDR3 spans 13 residues. CDR3 protein: CATSRDKREGAFF. As DNA, the CDR3 is TGTGCCACCAGCAGAGATAAGAGGGAGGGAGCTTTCTTT. The whole variable domain, filled in from reference TRBV15 and TRBJ1-1, reads DAMVIQNPRYQVTQFGKPVTLSCSQTLNHNVMYWYQQKSSQAPKLLFHYYDKDFNNEADTPDNFQSRRPNTSFCFLDIRSPGLGDTAMYLCATSRDKREGAFFGQGTRLTVV.

The J gene is TRBJ2-5, the V gene TRBV7-2, with 7 bases fitting TRBD2. Losses at the gene ends were 5 bases for V and 5 bases for J; bases not matched to a gene: 11. Per germline, CDR1 SGHTA and CDR2 FQGNSA. This CDR3 spans 15 amino acids. The CDR3 spells CASSRKAGIGETQYF. CDR3 DNA: TGTGCCAGCAGCCGGAAAGCGGGGATAGGTGAGACCCAGTACTTC.

This chain connects TRBV7-8 to TRBJ2-7; no reliable D call. Germline assignment: CDR1 SGHVS and CDR2 FQNEAQ. There are 11 residues in the CDR3. Trimming cost V 0 bases and J 6 bases, with 3 bases left between them. The CDR3 bases are TGTGCCAGCAGCTTAGCAACCGAGCAGTACTTC. Encoded protein: CASSLATEQYF.

This chain joins TRBV4-2 and TRBJ1-4, with D possibly matching TRBD1 (6 bases). This CDR3 contains 15 residues. Germline values: CDR1 LGHNA, CDR2 YNFKEQ. Deletions cut 1 base from V and 8 bases from J, with 14 bases between. CDR3 residues: CASSQGQVSVEKLFF. CDR3 in DNA: TGTGCCAGCAGCCAAGGACAGGTGTCGGTAGAAAAACTGTTTTTT.

The chain combines TRBV21-1 with TRBJ1-6; the table's D gene call, TRBD1, was not cross checked with the DNA. TRBV21-1 is an annotated pseudogene. There are 13 residues in the CDR3. This CDR3 reads CASSKHRGAPLHF. CDR3 in DNA: TGTGCCAGCAGCAAACACAGGGGAGCACCCCTCCACTTT.

There are a few counts of this clone. This chain links TRBV19 with TRBJ1-6; D remains ambiguous. Germline V gene sequence: CDR1 LNHDA, CDR2 SQIVND (reference sequence). Trimming left V 5 bases short and J 11 bases short, with 13 bases between. This CDR3 is 13 amino acids long. The CDR3 coding sequence is TGTGCCAGTAGTCTCGACGTTGAGGCACCCCTCCACTTT. Protein: CASSLDVEAPLHF. Full variable domain (outside the CDR3, taken from reference TRBV19 and TRBJ1-6): DGGITQSPKYLFRKEGQNVTLSCEQNLNHDAMYWYRQDPGQGLRLIYYSQIVNDFQKGDIAEGYSVSREKKESFPLTVTSAQKNPTAFYLCASSLDVEAPLHFGNGTRLTVT.

This chain links TRBV19 with TRBJ1-5; D is uncertain. The CDR3 runs 13 residues. V lost 4 bases, J lost 7 bases, and 11 bases lay in between. Germline V gives CDR1 LNHDA, CDR2 SQIVND (reference sequence). The CDR3 DNA sequence: TGTGCCAGTAGTACCCCTAACGGCCAGCCCCAGCATTTT. Protein sequence: CASSTPNGQPQHF.

V and J are TRBV30 and TRBJ1-5, with D unclear. Germline assignment: CDR1 GTSNPN and CDR2 SVGIG (reference sequence). There are 12 residues in the CDR3. Trimming left V 0 bases short and J 6 bases short, with 6 bases between. The CDR3 sequence is CAWSVNGQPQHF. In nucleotides, the CDR3 is TGTGCCTGGAGTGTAAATGGTCAGCCCCAGCATTTT.

The chain carries TRBV24-1 and TRBJ2-7; D may be TRBD1 (5 bases). CDR3 size: 14 residues. The germline CDR1 and CDR2 sequences are KGHDR and SFDVKD. V gave up 8 bases and J gave up 2 bases, with 15 bases separating them. This CDR3 reads CATKAGIRTYEQYF. The CDR3 coding sequence is TGTGCCACCAAAGCAGGGATACGGACCTACGAGCAGTACTTC.

This clone has a single count. The rearrangement uses TRBV11-2 and TRBJ2-1; 10 bases agree with TRBD2. The junction had 4 bases not matched to a gene; V was cut back by 2 bases and J by 9 bases. CDR1 SGHAT and CDR2 FQNNGV come from the germline V gene. The CDR3 has 14 residues. CDR3 protein: CASSLSLAGVEQFF. Here the CDR3 DNA reads TGTGCCAGCAGCTTAAGCCTAGCGGGGGTTGAGCAGTTCTTC.

The chain is built from TRBV6-5 and TRBJ1-2, with TRBD1 matching 9 bases. Per germline, CDR1 MNHEY and CDR2 SVGAGI. Unmatched junction bases numbered 6, after V lost 0 bases and J lost 4 bases. The CDR3 runs 16 residues. This chain's CDR3 is CASSYSGTGFIYGYTF. CDR3 sequence (DNA): TGTGCCAGCAGTTACTCCGGGACAGGGTTCATCTATGGCTACACCTTC.

The gene calls are TRBV10-1 and TRBJ2-7, with a weak D call TRBD2 (6 bases). This CDR3 region has 14 residues. V gave up 7 bases and J gave up 5 bases, with 18 bases separating them. Germline loops: CDR1 WNHNN, CDR2 SYGVQD (reference sequence). DNA of the CDR3: TGCGCCAGCATCCCCCATCGGGACTTGCACGAGCAGTACTTC. Its translation is CASIPHRDLHEQYF.

The V gene is TRBV11-2, the J gene TRBJ1-3; D gene uncertain. Between the trimmed V and J ends, which lost 5 bases and 4 bases, there was a span of 15 bases. CDR1 SGHAT and CDR2 FQNNGV come from the germline V gene. The CDR3 runs to 15 residues. CDR3 residues: CASSLATGAGNTIYF. Here the CDR3 DNA reads TGTGCCAGCAGCCTTGCAACGGGCGCCGGAAACACCATATATTTT.

The V call is TRBV29-1, the J call TRBJ2-7, with no clear D. This CDR3 spans 11 amino acids. Trimming removed 7 bases at V and 5 bases at J, with 12 bases between. CDR1 and CDR2 from the germline V gene are SQVTM and ANQGSEA. The CDR3 DNA reads as TGCAGCGCGGAATCGCGGAACGAGCAGTACTTC. Amino acids: CSAESRNEQYF.

The chain uses TRBV4-1 and TRBJ2-5; perhaps TRBD1 as D (5 bases). The germline V gene has CDR1 MGHRA and CDR2 YSYEKL. CDR3 length: 16 residues. Trimming removed 2 bases from V and 4 bases from J, with 17 bases in between. The CDR3 DNA reads as TGCGCCAGCAGCCAATTAATAGGGGTCCCCCGAGAGACCCAGTACTTC. Translating it yields CASSQLIGVPRETQYF.

This rearrangement joins TRBV6-5 to TRBJ1-1; 9 nucleotides line up with TRBD1. CDR1 is MNHEY and CDR2 is SVGAGI in the germline V gene. The junction had 2 bases not matched to a gene; V was cut back by 6 bases and J by 3 bases. The CDR3 loop spans 13 amino acids. The CDR3 DNA is TGTGCCAGCAGGAGGGACAGGGACACTGAAGCTTTCTTT. Residues: CASRRDRDTEAFF.

The V gene is TRBV30, the J gene TRBJ1-1; D might be TRBD1 (6 bases). The CDR3 runs 14 residues. Germline V gene lookup returns CDR1 GTSNPN and CDR2 SVGIG (reference sequence). V was shortened by 1 base and J by 5 bases, with 14 bases between the two germline ends. The CDR3 loop reads CAWSAQGIRTEAFF. CDR3 sequence (DNA): TGTGCCTGGAGTGCACAGGGAATTAGGACTGAAGCTTTCTTT.

This sequence joins TRBV7-6 and TRBJ2-1; no firm D call. V lost 2 bases to trimming and J lost 8 bases, with 10 bases between them. Germline V CDR1 and CDR2: SGHVS, FNYEAQ. CDR3 length: 13 residues. CDR3 in amino acids: CASSLNPRDEQFF. CDR3 DNA: TGTGCCAGCAGCTTAAACCCAAGGGATGAGCAGTTCTTC.

This chain connects TRBV7-2 to TRBJ2-5; 8 bases map to TRBD2. The CDR3 sequence is 14 residues long. With 6 bases clipped from V and 3 bases from J, the junction kept 6 bases outside the gene matches. Germline values: CDR1 SGHTA, CDR2 FQGNSA. DNA for the CDR3: TGTGCCAGCAGTCAATCAGCGGGGGAAGAGACCCAGTACTTC. Its protein is CASSQSAGEETQYF.

The chain links TRBV19 to TRBJ2-2; D is unclear. CDR1 is LNHDA, CDR2 SQIVND, per germline (reference sequence). V dropped 1 base and J dropped 0 bases, with 3 bases sitting between them. CDR3 length equals 14 residues. CDR3: CASSIAPNTGELFF. The CDR3 DNA is TGTGCCAGTAGTATAGCCCCGAACACCGGGGAGCTGTTTTTT.

This chain connects TRBV5-6 to TRBJ2-7, with D perhaps TRBD1 (5 bases). There are 15 residues in the CDR3. CDR1 and CDR2 (germline): SGHDT, YYEEEE. V was trimmed by 2 bases and J by 7 bases, leaving 19 bases between them. The CDR3 is CASSFLKGPLLEQYF. DNA for the CDR3: TGTGCCAGCAGCTTTTTAAAGGGGCCCCTCCTGGAGCAGTACTTC.

V gene TRBV7-8 combines with J gene TRBJ1-2; D remains ambiguous. This CDR3 contains 13 residues. The germline V gene has CDR1 SGHVS and CDR2 FQNEAQ. V was clipped by 5 bases and J by 5 bases, with 12 bases between them. For the CDR3, the DNA is TGTGCCAGCAGCCTCCATAAGGATTATGGCTACACCTTC. Its protein is CASSLHKDYGYTF.

CDR3 sequence: CASTRAGGSSNEQFF. In DNA form, the CDR3 reads TGTGCCAGCACTCGAGCGGGGGGGTCTAGTAATGAGCAGTTCTTC. The rearrangement uses TRBV6-5 and TRBJ2-1; 10 nucleotides agree with TRBD2. Trimming removed 7 bases from V and 7 bases from J; junction bases left unmatched: 10. Germline CDR1 and CDR2: MNHEY and SVGAGI. The CDR3 length is 15 residues.

The J gene is TRBJ2-6, the V gene TRBV5-1; TRBD1 matches 8 bases. CDR3 size: 20 residues. CDR1 SGHRS and CDR2 YFSETQ come from the germline V gene. Trimming took 4 bases from V and 4 from J; bases not matched to a gene: 19. The CDR3 spells CASSVLVSGQGKVGANVLTF. The CDR3 DNA reads as TGCGCCAGCAGCGTGTTGGTATCCGGACAGGGAAAGGTCGGGGCCAACGTCCTGACTTTC.

The V call is TRBV12-3 or TRBV12-4, the J call TRBJ2-7; possible D gene TRBD1, 5 bases. CDR3 length: 13 residues. The ends were cut back, 3 bases at V and 6 bases at J, with 12 bases in the middle. CDR3 in DNA: TGTGCCAGCAGTTTGGGGCCAGGGCCCGAGCAGTACTTC. Its translation: CASSLGPGPEQYF.

Comment on this clone: At one boundary the junction diverges from the germline segment, which might be a read error. This chain joins TRBV19 and TRBJ2-7, with a tentative D call TRBD1 (6 bases). Germline assignment: CDR1 LNHDA and CDR2 SQIVND (reference sequence). CDR3 length equals 13 residues. The CDR3 DNA follows: TGTGCCAGTAGTATTGGGGGCGCCTACGGGCAGTACTTC. Amino acids: CASSIGGAYGQYF.

V and J are TRBV5-6 and TRBJ1-2; D ambiguous. Deletions cut 0 bases from V and 1 base from J, with 4 bases between. The CDR3 runs 13 residues. Germline-derived CDR1 and CDR2 are SGHDT and YYEEEE. The CDR3 nucleotides read TGTGCCAGCAGCTTGGGGGTTAACTATGGCTACACCTTC. This translates into CASSLGVNYGYTF.

In DNA, the CDR3 is TGTGCCACCAGCATACCAGGAGACAGCTACGAGCAGTACTTC. Encoded protein: CATSIPGDSYEQYF. The V and J genes are TRBV15 and TRBJ2-7, with D possibly being TRBD1 (5 bases). V was pared by 4 bases and J by 3 bases, with 13 bases between. The CDR3 runs to 14 residues. Per germline, CDR1 LNHNV and CDR2 YYDKDF (reference sequence). Combining the CDR3 with reference TRBV15 and TRBJ2-7 gives the whole variable domain DAMVIQNPRYQVTQFGKPVTLSCSQTLNHNVMYWYQQKSSQAPKLLFHYYDKDFNNEADTPDNFQSRRPNTSFCFLDIRSPGLGDTAMYLCATSIPGDSYEQYFGPGTRLTVT.

The rearrangement links TRBV5-5 to TRBJ2-7; TRBD1 matches at 10 bases. Unmatched junction bases numbered 4, after V lost 4 bases and J lost 3 bases. This CDR3 has 14 residues. Germline CDR1 is SGHKS and CDR2 is YYEKEE (reference sequence). The CDR3 DNA sequence: TGTGCCAGCAGCATGACAGGGGGCCTCTACGAGCAGTACTTC. Protein sequence: CASSMTGGLYEQYF.